Described below is a single T cell receptor beta chain sequence and its context. As yet, its antigen is unknown. Method: immunoSEQ multiplex PCR; TCRdb's copy keeps in-frame clones and lacks some. The sample lists about 8,300 clones; around 85% were seen once. This specimen comes from a study of T cell clonotyping in hematopoietic cell transplantation. Background on the study: Cytoreduction preceded collection of pretransplant recipient samples.

Study-wide findings and caveats: At the given depth, recipient repertoires were over 97% de novo clonotypes. After transplant, recipient diversity fell while pathologically expanded clonotypes grew through day 180.

Time point: recipient sample about 28 days before transplant, after cytoreduction. CDR1 LNHDA and CDR2 SQIVND come from the germline V gene (reference sequence). Trimming took off 4 bases at V and 5 bases at J, with 9 bases between the two ends. The CDR3 loop spans 13 amino acids. The receptor was derived from a man aged 55 to 69 with acute myeloid leukemia. Some clones in this sample may be carry-over from other donors' samples. This material consisted of peripheral blood mononuclear cells, taken before stem cell transplant. The V gene is TRBV19, the J gene TRBJ1-5; D is unclear. CDR3 DNA: TGTGCCAGTAGTACAGACGGGGATCAGCCCCAGCATTTT. Protein product: CASSTDGDQPQHF.